The rows below give T cell receptor beta chains drawn from one sample of a study of T cells in Graves' hyperthyroidism and ophthalmopathy. TCRdb re-called the multiplex PCR reads through MiXCR, storing one row per CDR3 protein. Here the sample spans 250,000 or so distinct CDR3 sequences, roughly 15% being singletons. The sequenced material came from blood. The source of these receptors is a woman in her fifties or sixties with Graves' hyperthyroidism that later progressed to Graves' ophthalmopathy. The CDR3 runs from the conserved cysteine through the conserved F or W. A D gene is named only where the DNA matches it firmly. Not all rows give a size; the values are once, few, many and, for expanded clones, a class.

D	J	V	size	CDR3	DNA
NA	TRBJ1-5	TRBV16	many	CASSLRDNKQHF	TGTGCCAGCAGCCTAAGGGACAACAAACAGCATTTT
NA	TRBJ2-2	TRBV19	NA	CASSIRRISGELFF	TGTGCCAGTAGTATTAGGAGAATCTCCGGGGAGCTGTTTTTT
TRBD2	TRBJ2-1	TRBV20-1	many	CSASGSTSDNEQFF	TGCAGTGCTAGTGGTAGTACTAGCGACAATGAGCAGTTCTTC
NA	TRBJ2-7	TRBV7-9	many	CASSLVTYEQYF	TGTGCCAGCAGCTTAGTTACCTACGAGCAGTACTTC
NA	TRBJ2-3	TRBV12-3/TRBV12-4	many	CASTNTPGDTQYF	TGTGCCAGCACTAACACGCCCGGGGATACGCAGTATTTT
NA	TRBJ1-2	TRBV7-9	many	CASSFQGGGYTF	TGTGCCAGCAGCTTCCAGGGTGGCGGCTACACCTTC
NA	TRBJ1-2	TRBV6-5	many	CASSYSGGLDGYTF	TGTGCCAGCAGTTACTCCGGGGGGCTCGATGGCTACACCTTC
NA	TRBJ2-5	TRBV7-2	many	CASSLGLLQETQYF	TGTGCCAGCAGCTTAGGACTCCTTCAAGAGACCCAGTACTTC
NA	TRBJ2-7	TRBV20-1	many	CSARTYYEQYF	TGCAGTGCTAGGACCTACTACGAGCAGTACTTC
NA	TRBJ2-6	TRBV18	few	CASSPIGSGANVLTF	TGTGCCAGCTCACCGATCGGTTCTGGGGCCAACGTCCTGACTTTC
NA	TRBJ2-3	TRBV5-4	few	CASSLAARTRLGADTQYF	TGTGCCAGCAGCTTGGCCGCGCGGACTCGCTTGGGGGCAGATACGCAGTATTTT
NA	TRBJ2-2	TRBV20-1	many	CSAKEGGSDTGELFF	TGCAGTGCTAAGGAGGGAGGAAGTGACACCGGGGAGCTGTTTTTT
TRBD2	TRBJ2-5	TRBV5-1	few	CASSLSGSLETQYF	TGCGCCAGCAGCTTAAGCGGGAGTCTTGAGACCCAGTACTTC
TRBD2	TRBJ2-5	TRBV20-1	many	CSARSGLAFQTQYF	TGCAGTGCTAGGTCTGGACTAGCTTTCCAGACCCAGTACTTC
NA	TRBJ2-3	TRBV6-2/TRBV6-3	few	CAASPHSQDTQYF	TGTGCCGCCAGCCCGCATTCACAAGATACGCAGTATTTT
NA	TRBJ1-2	TRBV28	many	CASSTGAPYGYTF	TGTGCCAGCAGCACGGGGGCCCCCTATGGCTACACCTTC
NA	TRBJ1-1	TRBV27	few	CASSLWGGSGTEAFF	TGTGCCAGCAGTTTATGGGGGGGTAGTGGCACTGAAGCTTTCTTT
NA	TRBJ1-1	TRBV5-1	many	CASSLGGFGRTEAFF	TGCGCCAGCAGCCTGGGGGGGTTCGGGAGGACTGAAGCTTTCTTT
NA	TRBJ2-7	TRBV20-1	few	CSAIPGLNYEQYF	TGCAGTGCGATCCCAGGACTAAACTACGAGCAGTACTTC
NA	TRBJ2-7	TRBV3-1	few	CASSPSGLPSEQYF	TGTGCCAGCAGCCCCTCGGGACTCCCATCCGAGCAGTACTTC
TRBD2	TRBJ2-3	TRBV5-1	few	CASNRLAGMIDTQYF	TGCGCCAGCAACCGACTAGCGGGAATGATAGATACGCAGTATTTT
NA	TRBJ1-5	TRBV27	NA	CASSLIGNQPRHF	TGTGCCAGCAGTTTAATAGGCAATCAGCCCCGGCATTTT